This TCR beta chain was sequenced during a study of cytomegalovirus exposure and HLA in healthy donors. Regarding the study as a whole: TCR beta V segments were, for the most part, productive about 87% or about 30% of the time in an earlier analysis.

With 60 Vbeta and 13 Jbeta primers, the PCR was carried out. Using immunoSEQ multiplex PCR, the repertoire was profiled, and TCRdb retains in-frame clones only, with some absent. The data show roughly 77,000 clones, about two thirds seen once. Trimming pared 3 bases from V and 6 bases from J, leaving 10 bases between. The CDR3 has 13 amino acids. The germline V gene has CDR1 SGHAT and CDR2 FQNNGV. A note on this clone: Its specificity is not known.

The material sequenced was PBMCs. The chain combines TRBV11-2 with TRBJ2-3, with D possibly TRBD1 on 5 matching bases. This TCR came from a woman aged 40 to 50 in good health and CMV-seropositive. The CDR3 DNA follows: TGTGCCAGCAGCTTGAAGGGGTGGGATACGCAGTATTTT. Protein sequence: CASSLKGWDTQYF.